This T cell receptor beta chain was captured in a study of T cell changes during pregnancy in multiple sclerosis. CDR3 length: 12 amino acids. The V end lost 6 bases, the J end lost 6 bases, and 11 bases lay between the germline ends. Germline CDR1 MNHEY, CDR2 SMNVEV (reference sequence). TCRdb's copy holds only in-frame clones and misses some; the assay was immunoSEQ multiplex PCR. The sample lists fewer than 65,000 clones; approximately 93% were seen once. This sequence originates from a female donor with multiple sclerosis, enrolled in a pregnancy study. This chain links TRBV27 with TRBJ2-5, with D unclear. The sequencing used peripheral blood, collected in the second trimester of pregnancy. The chain's CDR3 is CASRSPVKTQYF. The CDR3 region has the DNA TGTGCCAGCAGATCACCGGTAAAGACCCAGTACTTC.